This T cell receptor beta chain was profiled in a study of blood T cell repertoires in COVID-19 (dated by TCRdb to 2018 to 2021). A note on the overall study: Collaborator samples came from the United States, Italy and Spain and covered acute and convalescent phases of COVID-19. The prospective study material was composed of cDNA or gDNA derived from T cells, B-cell-depleted T cells, or PBMCs. The dataset comprised deeply sampled blood TCRbeta repertoires from subjects exposed to, actively infected with, or recovered from COVID-19. A freely available public database, intended as a resource for researchers studying the immune response to SARS-CoV-2, is where the repertoires were released. Samples were obtained from the ongoing ImmuneRACE study (first 160 participants) and from 1,254 subjects provided by 6 global collaborators. Nearly every sample came with metadata listing a de-identified subject ID, COVID-19 status, age in years and sex. Where available, HLA class I and class II types were taken from metadata supplied by the sample provider and were not determined by assay-based typing.

Trimming leaves V shorter by 5 bases and J shorter by 5 bases, with the junction holding 5 bases beyond the gene matches. From the cysteine through the phenylalanine, the CDR3 covers 13 amino acids. The only DNA kept is the CDR3, 39 bases in frame from the first base. CDR1 and CDR2, looked up from the germline V gene, are SGHRS and YFSETQ. This clone appeared a few times. It lacks a known antigen. Base qualities are not provided; no much larger clone lies one nucleotide away. Enrolling through a virtual design, the prospective study's participants ranged in age from roughly 18 to 95 years and lived across about two dozen United States geographic areas. In the prospective study, participants were assigned to cohorts based on the clinical history participants reported in a screening survey and a study questionnaire. Exposed participants had been in contact, within 2 weeks of entering the study, with a person who had a PCR-confirmed or clinician-diagnosed case of COVID-19. Each participant in the prospective study had whole blood, serum and a nasopharyngeal or oropharyngeal swab collected by mobile phlebotomists. Prospective study participants could optionally give additional blood draws and questionnaires over an approximately two-month period. Before DNA extraction, blood samples from the prospective study were shipped at room temperature or frozen.

Overall results and qualifications from the work: The quantity of clinical and demographic metadata differed by source and by participant and was supplied without curation.

TCRbeta CDR3 regions were amplified from genomic DNA using the immunoSEQ Assay, a bias-controlled multiplex PCR. As for the original processing: The number of nucleated cells in each sample was estimated from the amplification of reference gene primers within the assay. To quantify the absolute abundance of each unique TCRbeta CDR3 rearrangement, sequence reads were collapsed and filtered. For each sample, productive Simpson clonality was calculated by taking the square root of Simpson's diversity index across productive rearrangements. TCRdb took this table from immuneACCESS and kept in-frame rearrangements with V and J called. Such tables lack part of the clones; where checked against another copy, unresolved V genes explain under half of the gap, and the rest is unexplained. The V and J calls and clone size come from that table; D and trimming were worked out from the DNA. The sample includes around 170,000 clones, with over 70% observed a single time. In total, the top ten clones hold roughly an eighth of the sample.

This receptor chain uses TRBV5-1 and TRBJ2-5; TRBD1 agrees with 8 junctional bases. Sequenced input: PBMCs or T cells enriched from blood (not recorded which). The receptor was isolated from a man aged 60 to 75 who had been exposed to COVID-19. The CDR3 region has the sequence CASRDRVKETQYF. The base sequence is TGCGCCAGCAGGGACAGGGTGAAGGAGACCCAGTACTTC.